The 12 T cell receptor beta chains reported below all come from one sample, sequenced in a study of blood T cell repertoires in COVID-19. The repertoire was sequenced with immunoSEQ multiplex PCR; TCRdb's copy has only in-frame clones and lacks some. The sample has 130,000 to 150,000 clones; 80% to 90% are singletons. The sample was peripheral blood. Receptors originate from a woman aged 60 to 75 with COVID-19, enrolled during active disease.

The chain uses TRBV5-1 and TRBJ2-5, with 11 bases aligning to TRBD2. Germline lookup yields CDR1 SGHRS and CDR2 YFSETQ. The CDR3 has 15 amino acids. The J segment lost 2 bases and the V segment lost 3 bases, leaving 3 bases of the junction unmatched. The CDR3 sequence: CASSSGLAEQETQYF. The CDR3 bases are TGCGCCAGCAGCTCGGGACTAGCGGAGCAAGAGACCCAGTACTTC.

The chain is built from TRBV6-5 and TRBJ1-2, with TRBD1 matching 8 bases. This CDR3 contains 13 residues. Germline V gives CDR1 MNHEY, CDR2 SVGAGI. Trimming removed 6 bases from V and 5 bases from J; junction bases left unmatched: 5. CDR3 in amino acids: CASRETGDYGYTF. CDR3 coding DNA: TGTGCCAGCAGGGAGACAGGGGATTATGGCTACACCTTC.

This clone was picked up a small number of times. J is TRBJ2-2 and V is TRBV5-1; TRBD1 might be the D (5 bases). CDR3 length: 16 amino acids. Germline values: CDR1 SGHRS, CDR2 YFSETQ. Trimming removed 5 bases at V and 0 bases at J, with 14 bases between. The CDR3 loop is CASSSTAGANTGELFF. The CDR3 bases are TGCGCCAGCAGTTCGACAGCAGGCGCGAACACCGGGGAGCTGTTTTTT.

The chain uses TRBV9 and TRBJ2-6; D gene ambiguous. Per germline, CDR1 SGDLS and CDR2 YYNGEE. V lost 2 bases, J lost 0 bases, and 6 bases lay in between. The CDR3 length is 15 residues. CDR3 coding DNA: TGTGCCAGCAGCGTCCAGGACTCTGGGGCCAACGTCCTGACTTTC. As protein: CASSVQDSGANVLTF.

V is TRBV7-3 and J is TRBJ2-1; D possibly corresponds to TRBD1 (5 bases). This CDR3 region has 19 residues. Germline CDR1 is SGHTA and CDR2 is FQGTGA. The V gene lost 1 base and the J gene lost 0 bases, with 19 bases spanning the gap. This CDR3 is CASSLRGPQDENSYNEQFF. CDR3 in DNA: TGTGCCAGCAGCTTAAGGGGCCCGCAGGACGAGAACTCCTACAATGAGCAGTTCTTC.

V is TRBV5-1 and J is TRBJ1-4; TRBD1 aligns across 9 bases. CDR1 and CDR2 from the germline V gene are SGHRS and YFSETQ. The CDR3 runs to 16 residues. J lost 6 bases, V lost 2 bases, and 8 bases had no gene match. The CDR3 loop reads CASSFSQGARDEKLFF. The CDR3 DNA reads TGCGCCAGCAGCTTTTCACAGGGGGCGCGTGATGAAAAACTGTTTTTT.

The V gene is TRBV15, the J gene TRBJ1-5; TRBD1 aligns across 8 bases. Germline V lookup: CDR1 LNHNV, CDR2 YYDKDF (reference sequence). This CDR3 contains 17 residues. Trimming at V came to 2 bases and at J to 1 base, leaving 7 bases not matched to a gene. The CDR3 DNA reads TGTGCCACCAGCAGACCTCGACAGGGGCCCAGCAATCAGCCCCAGCATTTT. This translates into CATSRPRQGPSNQPQHF.

In DNA, the CDR3 is TGTGCCAGCAGTTCGTACGGGGGTAGCAATCAGCCCCAGCATTTT. This encodes CASSSYGGSNQPQHF. V gene TRBV6-2 or TRBV6-3 combines with J gene TRBJ1-5; D perhaps matches TRBD1 (5 bases). V gave up 4 bases and J gave up 0 bases, with 10 bases separating them. Germline-derived CDR1 and CDR2 are MNHEY and SVGEGT. The CDR3 extends over 15 amino acids.

The rearrangement joins TRBV11-3 to TRBJ2-5; 8 bases map to TRBD2. CDR3 length: 16 residues. The V segment lost 0 bases and the J segment 4 bases; nucleotides outside the gene matches: 7. Germline CDR1 reads SGHNT; CDR2 reads YENEEA. The chain's CDR3 is CASSLDSGGAGETQYF. CDR3 bases: TGTGCCAGCAGCTTAGATTCGGGGGGGGCCGGAGAGACCCAGTACTTC.

The V call is TRBV4-1, the J call TRBJ2-2; the D gene is possibly TRBD2 (6 bases). V lost 4 bases to trimming and J lost 3 bases, with 21 bases between them. From germline, CDR1 is MGHRA and CDR2 YSYEKL. The CDR3 has 18 residues. In DNA form, the CDR3 reads TGCGCCAGCAGCCCTAACGGCCGGCGGGGCCTTGACACCGGGGAGCTGTTTTTT. This codes for CASSPNGRRGLDTGELFF.

The rearrangement links TRBV7-3 to TRBJ2-3, with 8 bases lining up with TRBD2. CDR1 SGHTA and CDR2 FQGTGA come from the germline V gene. J was trimmed by 3 bases and V by 5 bases; bases with no gene match: 13. CDR3 length equals 17 residues. CDR3 bases: TGTGCCAGCAGCGGGGAGTCCCCGGGACTAGGGACAGATACGCAGTATTTT. Translated, it gives CASSGESPGLGTDTQYF.

This clone was observed a single time. The CDR3 is CASSEAGGLNEQFF. CDR3 DNA: TGTGCCAGCAGTGAAGCGGGGGGCTTAAATGAGCAGTTCTTC. The chain uses TRBV6-4 and TRBJ2-1, with 9 bases lining up with TRBD2. V gave up 3 bases and J gave up 7 bases; unmatched junction bases: 4. The V gene's germline CDR1 is MRHNA and CDR2 SNTAGT. The CDR3 sequence is 14 residues long.